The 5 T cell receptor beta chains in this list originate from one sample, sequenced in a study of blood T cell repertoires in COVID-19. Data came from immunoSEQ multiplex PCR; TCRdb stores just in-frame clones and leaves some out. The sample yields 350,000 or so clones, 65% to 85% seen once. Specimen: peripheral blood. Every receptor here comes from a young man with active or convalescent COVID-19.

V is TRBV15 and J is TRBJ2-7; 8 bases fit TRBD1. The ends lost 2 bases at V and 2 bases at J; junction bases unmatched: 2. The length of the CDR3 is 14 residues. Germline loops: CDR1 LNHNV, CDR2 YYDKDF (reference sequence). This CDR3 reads CATSRQGQAYEQYF. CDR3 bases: TGTGCCACCAGCAGACAGGGACAGGCCTACGAGCAGTACTTC.

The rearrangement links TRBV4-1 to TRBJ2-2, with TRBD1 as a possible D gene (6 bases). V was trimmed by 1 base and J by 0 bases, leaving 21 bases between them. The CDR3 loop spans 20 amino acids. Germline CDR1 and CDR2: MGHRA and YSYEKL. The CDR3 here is CASSQGRSYRGNPNTGELFF. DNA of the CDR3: TGCGCCAGCAGCCAAGGTCGGAGTTATAGGGGGAATCCGAACACCGGGGAGCTGTTTTTT.

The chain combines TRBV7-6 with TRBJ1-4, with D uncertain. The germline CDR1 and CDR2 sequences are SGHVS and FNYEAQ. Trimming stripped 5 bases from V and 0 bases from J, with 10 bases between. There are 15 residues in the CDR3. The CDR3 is CASSPYSSTNEKLFF. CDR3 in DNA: TGTGCCAGCAGCCCCTACAGCTCAACTAATGAAAAACTGTTTTTT.

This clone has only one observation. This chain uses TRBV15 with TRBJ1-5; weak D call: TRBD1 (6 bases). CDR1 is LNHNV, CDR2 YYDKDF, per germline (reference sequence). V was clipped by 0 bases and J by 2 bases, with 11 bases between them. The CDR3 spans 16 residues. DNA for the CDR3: TGTGCCACCAGCAGAGATCGGGGGGGCGGCAATCAGCCCCAGCATTTT. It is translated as CATSRDRGGGNQPQHF.

The CDR3 spells CASSTWTGSNIQYF. CDR3 coding DNA: TGTGCCAGCAGCACCTGGACAGGGTCGAACATTCAGTACTTC. The chain is built from TRBV5-4 and TRBJ2-4; 8 nucleotides match TRBD1. The length of the CDR3 is 14 residues. J lost 7 bases, V lost 4 bases, and 7 bases had no gene match. Germline V gene lookup returns CDR1 SGHNT and CDR2 YYREEE (reference sequence).